This is a list of T cell receptor beta chains from one sample in a study of blood T cell repertoires in COVID-19. Data came from immunoSEQ multiplex PCR; TCRdb stores just in-frame clones and leaves some out. The table shows some 100,000 clones, with approximately 89% occurring only once. Material: peripheral blood. These receptors originate from a man between 45 and 60 years old with acute or convalescent COVID-19. Each CDR3 is given with its conserved first and last residue. Each record gives: clone size, V gene, J gene, D gene, CDR3 protein, CDR3 DNA. A D gene is named only where the DNA matches it firmly. For some rows the clone size is stated as once, few or many, or as a class when expanded; others skip it.

.,TRBV10-3,TRBJ1-2,TRBD1,CAISLRQGAKTGYTF,TGTGCCATCAGCCTTCGACAGGGTGCTAAAACCGGCTACACCTTC
.,TRBV25-1,TRBJ2-1,TRBD2,CASSIAGGNHNEQFF,TGTGCCAGCAGTATAGCGGGAGGCAACCACAATGAGCAGTTCTTC
once,TRBV13,TRBJ1-6,TRBD1,CASSSGGQGDSPLHF,TGTGCCAGCAGCTCCGGAGGACAGGGAGATTCACCCCTCCACTTT
.,TRBV13,TRBJ2-1,TRBD2,CASSLGLGLGVDEQFF,TGTGCCAGCAGCTTAGGCCTGGGACTAGGAGTCGATGAGCAGTTCTTC
.,TRBV12-5,TRBJ1-2,TRBD1,CASGLPNTRQGASYTF,TGTGCTAGTGGTTTGCCCAATACAAGACAGGGGGCGAGCTACACCTTC
.,TRBV14,TRBJ2-5,.,CASSQQLSETQYF,TGTGCCAGCAGCCAACAGTTATCAGAGACCCAGTACTTC
.,TRBV7-2,TRBJ1-2,TRBD1,CASSPRQGNPYGYTF,TGTGCCAGCAGCCCCCGACAGGGGAATCCCTATGGCTACACCTTC
.,TRBV10-3,TRBJ2-3,TRBD2,CAISQRTSGRRDTQYF,TGTGCCATCAGTCAGAGGACTAGCGGGAGAAGAGATACGCAGTATTTT
.,TRBV19,TRBJ1-2,.,CASSISRQGIGYTF,TGTGCCAGTAGTATAAGTAGGCAGGGAATAGGCTACACCTTC
.,TRBV19,TRBJ2-7,TRBD2,CASRLAGGYEQYF,TGTGCCAGTAGACTAGCGGGAGGCTACGAGCAGTACTTC
.,TRBV2,TRBJ1-2,TRBD1,CASSEGRGNYGYTF,TGTGCCAGCAGTGAGGGCAGGGGGAACTATGGCTACACCTTC
.,TRBV7-9,TRBJ1-1,.,CASSSAQGLNTEAFF,TGTGCCAGCAGCTCAGCCCAGGGATTGAACACTGAAGCTTTCTTT
once,TRBV7-9,TRBJ2-7,TRBD1,CASSSTGDRVYEQYF,TGTGCCAGCAGCTCAACGGGGGACAGGGTATACGAGCAGTACTTC
.,TRBV4-1,TRBJ1-2,TRBD1,CASSQVWTGIDGYTF,TGCGCCAGCAGCCAAGTATGGACAGGGATCGATGGCTACACCTTC
.,TRBV4-1,TRBJ2-3,.,CASSQAWGAGGSSTDTQYF,TGCGCCAGCAGCCAAGCATGGGGAGCGGGTGGGTCTAGCACAGATACGCAGTATTTT
.,TRBV2,TRBJ1-3,TRBD1,CASSYRGSGNTIYF,TGTGCCAGCAGTTACAGGGGGAGTGGAAACACCATATATTTT
.,TRBV10-3,TRBJ2-7,TRBD2,CAISLRKAGMVGNEQYF,TGTGCCATCAGTTTACGAAAAGCGGGAATGGTTGGAAACGAGCAGTACTTC
.,TRBV2,TRBJ2-1,.,CASMSPRGHNEQFF,TGTGCCAGCATGTCCCCGAGAGGCCACAATGAGCAGTTCTTC
.,TRBV19,TRBJ2-1,TRBD2,CASSTRLAAYNEQFF,TGTGCCAGTAGTACGCGACTAGCGGCCTACAATGAGCAGTTCTTC
.,TRBV29-1,TRBJ1-1,TRBD1,CSVRTGGMGGTEAFF,TGCAGCGTAAGGACAGGGGGTATGGGGGGCACTGAAGCTTTCTTT
few,TRBV4-1,TRBJ2-7,.,CASSLAVDNYEQYF,TGCGCCAGCAGCCTGGCGGTCGATAACTACGAGCAGTACTTC
.,TRBV5-5,TRBJ2-5,.,CASSLFLAPLQETQYF,TGTGCCAGCAGCTTGTTTTTAGCGCCCTTACAAGAGACCCAGTACTTC